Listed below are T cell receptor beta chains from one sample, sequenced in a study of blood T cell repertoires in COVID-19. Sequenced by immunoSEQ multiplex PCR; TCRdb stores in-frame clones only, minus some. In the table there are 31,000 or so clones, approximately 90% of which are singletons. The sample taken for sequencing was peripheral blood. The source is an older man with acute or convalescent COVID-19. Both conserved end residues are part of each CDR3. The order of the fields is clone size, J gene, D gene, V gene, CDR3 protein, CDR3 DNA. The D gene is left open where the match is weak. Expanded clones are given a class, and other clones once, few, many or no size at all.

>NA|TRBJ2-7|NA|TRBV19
CASSTRQDRGYEQYF
TGTGCCAGTAGTACCCGACAGGACCGGGGTTACGAGCAGTACTTC
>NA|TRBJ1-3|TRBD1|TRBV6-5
CASRTGSSGNTIYF
TGTGCCAGCAGGACAGGGTCCTCTGGAAACACCATATATTTT
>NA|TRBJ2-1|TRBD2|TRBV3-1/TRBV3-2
CASSPSGLAGEFF
TGTGCCAGCAGCCCCTCGGGACTAGCGGGGGAGTTCTTC
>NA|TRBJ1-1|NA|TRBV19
CATRGHGVGTEAFF
TGTGCCACCAGGGGCCACGGAGTGGGCACTGAAGCTTTCTTT
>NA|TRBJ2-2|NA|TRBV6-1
CASSEQVSAGELFF
TGTGCCAGCAGTGAACAAGTAAGCGCCGGGGAGCTGTTTTTT
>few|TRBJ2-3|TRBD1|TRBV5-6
CASSLTGTGAGSTDTQYF
TGTGCCAGCAGCTTGACCGGGACAGGGGCCGGGAGCACAGATACGCAGTATTTT
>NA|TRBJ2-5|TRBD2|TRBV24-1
CATSRSGQETQYF
TGTGCCACCAGTCGTAGCGGGCAAGAGACCCAGTACTTC
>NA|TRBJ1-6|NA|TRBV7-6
CASSLDRDNSPLHF
TGTGCCAGCAGCTTAGACAGGGATAATTCACCCCTCCACTTT
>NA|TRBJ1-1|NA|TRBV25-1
CASSVGGKNTEAFF
TGTGCCAGCAGTGTGGGGGGGAAGAACACTGAAGCTTTCTTT
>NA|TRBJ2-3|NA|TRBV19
CASSIGRPPDTQYF
TGTGCCAGTAGTATCGGCAGGCCCCCAGATACGCAGTATTTT
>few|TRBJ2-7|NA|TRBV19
CASSIVLSYEQYF
TGTGCCAGTAGTATAGTACTATCCTACGAGCAGTACTTC
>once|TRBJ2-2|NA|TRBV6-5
CASSPDGGGIGELFF
TGTGCCAGCAGCCCAGACGGAGGAGGTATCGGGGAGCTGTTTTTT
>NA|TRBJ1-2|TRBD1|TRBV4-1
CASSQEDGTAFGYTF
TGCGCCAGCAGCCAAGAAGACGGGACAGCCTTTGGCTACACCTTC
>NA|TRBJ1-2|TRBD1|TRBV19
CAIADRGGYGYTF
TGTGCCATCGCGGACAGGGGGGGATATGGCTACACCTTC
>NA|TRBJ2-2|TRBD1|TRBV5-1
CASSGQGAGELFF
TGCGCCAGCAGCGGGCAGGGGGCCGGGGAGCTGTTTTTT
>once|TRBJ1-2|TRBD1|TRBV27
CASRDSRNGYTF
TGTGCCAGCCGGGACAGCCGTAATGGCTACACCTTC
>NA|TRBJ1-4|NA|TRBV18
CASSPGQGYEKLFF
TGTGCCAGCTCACCGGGGCAGGGTTATGAAAAACTGTTTTTT
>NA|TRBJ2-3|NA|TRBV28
CASSFGQGLQYF
TGTGCCAGCAGTTTTGGGCAGGGGTTACAGTATTTT
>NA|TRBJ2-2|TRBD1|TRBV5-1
CASSFSGQGTNTGELFF
TGCGCCAGCAGCTTCTCGGGACAGGGGACGAACACCGGGGAGCTGTTTTTT
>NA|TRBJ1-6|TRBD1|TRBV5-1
CASSRSSGTGDSPLHF
TGCGCCAGCAGCCGTTCCTCCGGGACAGGGGATTCACCCCTCCACTTT
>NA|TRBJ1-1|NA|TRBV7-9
CASSSGSGWTEAFF
TGTGCCAGCAGCTCCGGGTCGGGTTGGACTGAAGCTTTCTTT
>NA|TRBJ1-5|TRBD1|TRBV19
CASSRDREGSQPQHF
TGTGCCAGTAGTCGGGACAGGGAGGGATCTCAGCCCCAGCATTTT
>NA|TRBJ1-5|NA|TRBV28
CASSLIGGNQPQHF
TGTGCCAGCAGTTTAATAGGGGGCAATCAGCCCCAGCATTTT
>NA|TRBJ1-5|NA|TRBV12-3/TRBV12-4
CASSPGAWQPQHF
TGTGCCAGCAGCCCAGGGGCATGGCAGCCCCAGCATTTT
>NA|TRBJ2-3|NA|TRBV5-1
CASSLGGPTDTQYF
TGCGCCAGCAGCTTAGGGGGACCCACAGATACGCAGTATTTT
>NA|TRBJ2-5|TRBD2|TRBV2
CASSESGLAGDKETQYF
TGTGCCAGCAGTGAATCGGGTCTAGCGGGGGATAAAGAGACCCAGTACTTC
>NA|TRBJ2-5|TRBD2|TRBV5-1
CASSLASGGQETQYF
TGCGCCAGCAGCTTGGCTAGCGGGGGTCAAGAGACCCAGTACTTC
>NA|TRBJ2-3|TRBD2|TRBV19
CASRASGRGTDTQYF
TGTGCCAGTAGGGCTAGCGGGCGTGGCACAGATACGCAGTATTTT
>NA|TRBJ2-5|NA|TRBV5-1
CASSLMAQETQYF
TGCGCCAGCAGCCTTATGGCCCAAGAGACCCAGTACTTC
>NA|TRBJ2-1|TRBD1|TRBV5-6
CASSWRQGHEQFF
TGTGCCAGCAGCTGGAGACAGGGCCATGAGCAGTTCTTC
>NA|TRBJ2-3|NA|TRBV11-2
CATRGVGEMGIGDTQYF
TGTGCCACCCGCGGGGTGGGGGAAATGGGGATAGGAGATACGCAGTATTTT
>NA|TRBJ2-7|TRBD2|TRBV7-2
CASSLVGGAYEQYF
TGTGCCAGCAGCTTAGTCGGGGGGGCCTACGAGCAGTACTTC
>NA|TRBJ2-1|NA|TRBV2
CATQGFNEQFF
TGTGCCACCCAGGGTTTCAATGAGCAGTTCTTC
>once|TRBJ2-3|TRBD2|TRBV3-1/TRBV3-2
CASKLAGGPEDTQYF
TGTGCCAGCAAGCTAGCGGGGGGGCCAGAAGATACGCAGTATTTT
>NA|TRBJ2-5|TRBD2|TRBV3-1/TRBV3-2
CASSPTSGGTQETQYF
TGTGCCAGCAGCCCCACTAGCGGGGGGACCCAAGAGACCCAGTACTTC
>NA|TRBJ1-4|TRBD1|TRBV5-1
CASRPAQGLANEKLFF
TGCGCCAGCAGACCTGCACAGGGGCTCGCTAATGAAAAACTGTTTTTT
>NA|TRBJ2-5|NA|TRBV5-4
CASSFAGAQETQYF
TGTGCCAGCAGCTTCGCGGGGGCACAAGAGACCCAGTACTTC
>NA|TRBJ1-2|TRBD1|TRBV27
CASSTDRAGGGGYTF
TGTGCCAGCAGTACAGACAGGGCCGGGGGAGGTGGCTACACCTTC
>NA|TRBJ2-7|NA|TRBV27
CASSLAGRGTYEQYF
TGTGCCAGCAGTTTAGCAGGCCGGGGGACCTACGAGCAGTACTTC
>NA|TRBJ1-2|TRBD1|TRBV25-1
CASSEGQALGYTF
TGTGCCAGCAGTGAGGGACAGGCATTAGGCTACACCTTC
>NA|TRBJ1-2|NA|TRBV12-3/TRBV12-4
CASSLGGFGYTF
TGTGCCAGCAGTTTAGGAGGGTTTGGCTACACCTTC
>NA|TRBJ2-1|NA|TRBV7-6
CASSLPYNEQFF
TGTGCCAGCAGCCTCCCCTACAATGAGCAGTTCTTC
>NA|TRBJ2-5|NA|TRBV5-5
CASSREHQETQYF
TGTGCCAGCAGCCGGGAACACCAAGAGACCCAGTACTTC
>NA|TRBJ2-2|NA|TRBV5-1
CASSLAPDTGELFF
TGCGCCAGCAGCTTGGCCCCAGACACCGGGGAGCTGTTTTTT